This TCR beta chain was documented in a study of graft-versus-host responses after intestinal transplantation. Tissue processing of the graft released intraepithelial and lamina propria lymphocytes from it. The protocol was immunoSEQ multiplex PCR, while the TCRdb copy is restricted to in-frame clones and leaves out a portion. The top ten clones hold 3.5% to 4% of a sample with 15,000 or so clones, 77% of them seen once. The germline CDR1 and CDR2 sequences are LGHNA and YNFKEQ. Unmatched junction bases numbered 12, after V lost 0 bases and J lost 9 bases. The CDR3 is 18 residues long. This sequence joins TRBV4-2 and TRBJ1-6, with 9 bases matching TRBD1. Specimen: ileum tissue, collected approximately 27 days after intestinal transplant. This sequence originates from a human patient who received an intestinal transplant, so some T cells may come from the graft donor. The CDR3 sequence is CASSQELAGQGFFSPLHF. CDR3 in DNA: TGTGCCAGCAGCCAAGAGTTGGCGGGACAGGGATTTTTTTCACCCCTCCACTTT.